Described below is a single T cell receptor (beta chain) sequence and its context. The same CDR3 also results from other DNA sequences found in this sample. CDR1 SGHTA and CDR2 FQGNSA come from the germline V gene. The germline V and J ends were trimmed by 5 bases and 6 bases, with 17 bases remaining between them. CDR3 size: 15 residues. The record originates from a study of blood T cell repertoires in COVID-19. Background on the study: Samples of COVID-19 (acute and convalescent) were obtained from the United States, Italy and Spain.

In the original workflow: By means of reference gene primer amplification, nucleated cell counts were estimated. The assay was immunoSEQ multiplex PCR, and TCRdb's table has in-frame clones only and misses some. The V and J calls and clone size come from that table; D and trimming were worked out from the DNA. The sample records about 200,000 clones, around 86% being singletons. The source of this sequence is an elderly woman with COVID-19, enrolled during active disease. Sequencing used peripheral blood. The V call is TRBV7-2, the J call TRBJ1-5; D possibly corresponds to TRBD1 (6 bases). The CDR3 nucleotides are TGTGCCAGCAGCCACGAGGGGGGCGGGGGTCAGCCCCAGCATTTT. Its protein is CASSHEGGGGQPQHF.